A selection of T cell receptor beta chains follows, all from one sample in a study of blood T cell repertoires in COVID-19. Generated by immunoSEQ multiplex PCR, the TCRdb table keeps only in-frame clones and is missing some. The profile shows around 200,000 clones, over 70% of them singletons. The sequencing sample was made of peripheral blood. These receptors were collected from a man aged 50-60 years with active or convalescent COVID-19. Each CDR3 is given with its conserved first and last residue. Each record gives: D gene, V gene, clone size, J gene, CDR3 protein, CDR3 DNA. The D gene is left open where the match is weak. Size tells how often a clone was seen (once, few, many) or the class of an expanded clone, and some rows leave it out.

D: TRBD2; V: TRBV9; size: .; J: TRBJ2-1; CDR3: CASSVRTSGVNEQFF; DNA: TGTGCCAGCAGCGTTCGGACTAGTGGGGTCAATGAGCAGTTCTTC
D: TRBD2; V: TRBV11-2; size: .; J: TRBJ2-7; CDR3: CASSLDQAGGREQYF; DNA: TGTGCCAGCAGCTTAGATCAAGCGGGGGGTAGAGAGCAGTACTTC
D: TRBD2; V: TRBV7-2; size: .; J: TRBJ2-7; CDR3: CASSQTSASSYEQYF; DNA: TGTGCCAGCAGCCAGACTAGCGCGAGCTCCTACGAGCAGTACTTC
D: .; V: TRBV10-3; size: .; J: TRBJ1-1; CDR3: CAIRQRGMNTEAFF; DNA: TGTGCCATCAGACAGAGAGGGATGAACACTGAAGCTTTCTTT
D: TRBD1; V: TRBV30; size: .; J: TRBJ2-1; CDR3: CAWGLGQLINEQFF; DNA: TGTGCCTGGGGTCTGGGACAGCTGATCAATGAGCAGTTCTTC
D: TRBD2; V: TRBV30; size: .; J: TRBJ2-1; CDR3: CAWSIIAGGGYNEQFF; DNA: TGTGCCTGGAGCATAATAGCGGGGGGAGGTTACAATGAGCAGTTCTTC
D: TRBD1; V: TRBV28; size: .; J: TRBJ2-1; CDR3: CASSFTGGAKAQFF; DNA: TGTGCCAGCAGTTTCACAGGGGGCGCAAAGGCGCAGTTCTTC
D: .; V: TRBV4-1; size: .; J: TRBJ1-1; CDR3: CASSRRDKIGTEAFF; DNA: TGCGCCAGCAGCCGTAGGGACAAGATCGGCACTGAAGCTTTCTTT
D: .; V: TRBV28; size: .; J: TRBJ1-1; CDR3: CATLDSNTEAFF; DNA: TGTGCCACCCTGGACAGTAACACTGAAGCTTTCTTT
D: .; V: TRBV7-6; size: .; J: TRBJ2-1; CDR3: CASSLELGEQFF; DNA: TGTGCCAGCAGCTTAGAACTAGGGGAGCAGTTCTTC
D: TRBD2; V: TRBV13; size: .; J: TRBJ2-7; CDR3: CASRGGVGEQYF; DNA: TGTGCCAGCAGGGGAGGGGTCGGGGAGCAGTACTTC
D: .; V: TRBV29-1; size: .; J: TRBJ1-1; CDR3: CSSSGGLNTEAFF; DNA: TGCAGCTCCTCGGGGGGTTTGAACACTGAAGCTTTCTTT
D: .; V: TRBV7-9; size: .; J: TRBJ2-5; CDR3: CASSLAGGYQETQYF; DNA: TGTGCCAGCAGCTTAGCGGGGGGATACCAAGAGACCCAGTACTTC
D: .; V: TRBV11-3; size: few; J: TRBJ2-5; CDR3: CASSLQGTAVETQYF; DNA: TGTGCCAGCAGCCTACAGGGCACGGCGGTTGAGACCCAGTACTTC
D: .; V: TRBV12-5; size: .; J: TRBJ1-5; CDR3: CASGLDRNQPQHF; DNA: TGTGCTAGTGGTTTGGACAGGAATCAGCCCCAGCATTTT
D: .; V: TRBV19; size: .; J: TRBJ1-1; CDR3: CASSSTGRGDTEAFF; DNA: TGTGCCAGTAGTAGCACAGGGAGAGGGGACACTGAAGCTTTCTTT
D: .; V: TRBV30; size: .; J: TRBJ1-6; CDR3: CAWRGGVSNNSPLHF; DNA: TGTGCCTGGAGGGGGGGGGTTTCAAATAATTCACCCCTCCACTTT
D: .; V: TRBV29-1; size: .; J: TRBJ2-7; CDR3: CSVEGDPPYEQYF; DNA: TGCAGCGTCGAGGGGGATCCCCCCTACGAGCAGTACTTC
D: TRBD2; V: TRBV5-1; size: few; J: TRBJ2-7; CDR3: CASSLAGGTYEQYF; DNA: TGCGCCAGCAGCTTGGCCGGGGGGACCTACGAGCAGTACTTC
D: TRBD1; V: TRBV7-9; size: few; J: TRBJ2-7; CDR3: CASSSRGGQGAYEQYF; DNA: TGTGCCAGCAGCTCCCGGGGAGGACAGGGGGCTTACGAGCAGTACTTC
D: .; V: TRBV27; size: .; J: TRBJ2-1; CDR3: CAIKRAGIYNEQFF; DNA: TGTGCCATTAAGAGGGCGGGTATCTACAATGAGCAGTTCTTC
D: .; V: TRBV2; size: .; J: TRBJ1-1; CDR3: CASSEDHISNTEAFF; DNA: TGTGCCAGCAGTGAAGATCACATTTCGAACACTGAAGCTTTCTTT
D: TRBD1; V: TRBV5-1; size: once; J: TRBJ1-2; CDR3: CASSLWDRGQDGYTF; DNA: TGCGCCAGCAGCCTTTGGGACAGGGGTCAGGATGGCTACACCTTC
D: .; V: TRBV5-8; size: once; J: TRBJ1-3; CDR3: CASSSGVSSGNTIYF; DNA: TGTGCCAGCAGCTCCGGGGTCAGCTCTGGAAACACCATATATTTT
D: .; V: TRBV4-1; size: .; J: TRBJ1-3; CDR3: CASSRTGRTSGNTIYF; DNA: TGCGCCAGCAGCCGGACTGGTCGAACCTCTGGAAACACCATATATTTT
D: TRBD2; V: TRBV10-1; size: .; J: TRBJ2-1; CDR3: CASSETSGGKSEQFF; DNA: TGCGCCAGCAGTGAGACTAGCGGGGGGAAGAGTGAGCAGTTCTTC